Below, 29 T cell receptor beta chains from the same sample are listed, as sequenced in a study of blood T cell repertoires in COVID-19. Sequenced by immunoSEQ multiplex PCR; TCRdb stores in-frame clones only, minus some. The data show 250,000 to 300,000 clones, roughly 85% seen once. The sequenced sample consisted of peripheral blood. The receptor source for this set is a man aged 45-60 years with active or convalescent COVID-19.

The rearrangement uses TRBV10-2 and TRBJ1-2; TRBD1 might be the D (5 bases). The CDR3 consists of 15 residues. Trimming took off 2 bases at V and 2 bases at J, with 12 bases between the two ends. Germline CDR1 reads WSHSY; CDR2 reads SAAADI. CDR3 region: CASSEGASVNYGYTF. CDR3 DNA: TGCGCCAGCAGTGAGGGGGCATCTGTGAACTATGGCTACACCTTC.

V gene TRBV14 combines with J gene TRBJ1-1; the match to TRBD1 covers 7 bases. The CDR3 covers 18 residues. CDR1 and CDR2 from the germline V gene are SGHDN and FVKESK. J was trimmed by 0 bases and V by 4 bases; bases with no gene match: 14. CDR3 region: CASSPHRGTPTMNTEAFF. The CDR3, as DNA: TGTGCCAGCAGCCCCCACAGGGGCACCCCTACCATGAACACTGAAGCTTTCTTT.

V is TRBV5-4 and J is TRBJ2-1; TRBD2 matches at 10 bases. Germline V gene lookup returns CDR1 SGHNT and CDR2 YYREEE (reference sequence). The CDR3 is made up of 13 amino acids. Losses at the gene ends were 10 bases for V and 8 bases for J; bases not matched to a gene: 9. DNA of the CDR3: TGTGCCGGTAAATTAGCGGGAGGCGATGAGCAGTTCTTC. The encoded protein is CAGKLAGGDEQFF.

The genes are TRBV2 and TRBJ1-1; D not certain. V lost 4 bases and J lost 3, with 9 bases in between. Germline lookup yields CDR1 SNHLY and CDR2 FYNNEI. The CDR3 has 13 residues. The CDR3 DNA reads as TGTGCCAGCAGTGCAAGTGCGGACACTGAAGCTTTCTTT. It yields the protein CASSASADTEAFF.

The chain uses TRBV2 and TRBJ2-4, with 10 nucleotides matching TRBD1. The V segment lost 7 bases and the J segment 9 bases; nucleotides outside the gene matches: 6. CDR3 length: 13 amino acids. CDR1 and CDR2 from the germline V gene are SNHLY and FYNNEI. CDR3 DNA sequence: TGTGCCAGCATGGGGGACAGGGGCGGCATTCAGTACTTC. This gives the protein CASMGDRGGIQYF.

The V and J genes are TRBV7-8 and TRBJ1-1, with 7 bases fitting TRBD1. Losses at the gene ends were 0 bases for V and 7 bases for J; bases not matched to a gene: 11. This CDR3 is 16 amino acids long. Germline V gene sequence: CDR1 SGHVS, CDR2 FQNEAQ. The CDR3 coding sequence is TGTGCCAGCAGCTTAGCGCGTACAGGGGTGGGCCTTGAAGCTTTCTTT. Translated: CASSLARTGVGLEAFF.

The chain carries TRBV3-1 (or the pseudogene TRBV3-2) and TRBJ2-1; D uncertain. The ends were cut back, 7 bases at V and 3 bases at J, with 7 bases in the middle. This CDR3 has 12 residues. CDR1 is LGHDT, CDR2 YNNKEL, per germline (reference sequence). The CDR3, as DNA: TGTGCCAGCAAAGACTTCTACAATGAGCAGTTCTTC. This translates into CASKDFYNEQFF.

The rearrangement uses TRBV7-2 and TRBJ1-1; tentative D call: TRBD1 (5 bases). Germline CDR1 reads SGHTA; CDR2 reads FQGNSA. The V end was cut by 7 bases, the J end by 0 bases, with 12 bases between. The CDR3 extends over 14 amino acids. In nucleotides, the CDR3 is TGTGCCAGCAACCCGGGACTCATGAACACTGAAGCTTTCTTT. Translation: CASNPGLMNTEAFF.

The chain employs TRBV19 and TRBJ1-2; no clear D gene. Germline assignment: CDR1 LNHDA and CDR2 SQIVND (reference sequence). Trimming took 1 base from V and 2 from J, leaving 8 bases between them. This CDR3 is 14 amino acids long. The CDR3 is CASSIGSGNYGYTF. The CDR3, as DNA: TGTGCCAGTAGTATAGGCTCGGGAAACTATGGCTACACCTTC.

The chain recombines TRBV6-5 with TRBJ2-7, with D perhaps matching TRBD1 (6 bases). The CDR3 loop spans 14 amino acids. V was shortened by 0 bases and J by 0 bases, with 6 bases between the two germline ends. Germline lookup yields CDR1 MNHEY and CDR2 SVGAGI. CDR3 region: CASSYSGHSYEQYF. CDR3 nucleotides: TGTGCCAGCAGTTACTCGGGACACTCCTACGAGCAGTACTTC.

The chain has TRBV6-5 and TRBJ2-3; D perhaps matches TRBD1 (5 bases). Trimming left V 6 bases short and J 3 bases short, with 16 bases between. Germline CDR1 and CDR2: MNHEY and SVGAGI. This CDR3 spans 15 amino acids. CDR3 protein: CASSLTGGRTDTQYF. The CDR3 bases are TGTGCCAGCAGCCTCACAGGTGGGCGGACAGATACGCAGTATTTT.

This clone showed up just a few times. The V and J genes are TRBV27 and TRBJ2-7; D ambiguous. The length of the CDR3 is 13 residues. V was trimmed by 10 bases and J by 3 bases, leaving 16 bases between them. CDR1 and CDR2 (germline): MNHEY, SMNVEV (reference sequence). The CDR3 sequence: CAIRDTKNYEQYF. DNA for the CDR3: TGTGCCATCAGAGATACAAAAAACTACGAGCAGTACTTC.

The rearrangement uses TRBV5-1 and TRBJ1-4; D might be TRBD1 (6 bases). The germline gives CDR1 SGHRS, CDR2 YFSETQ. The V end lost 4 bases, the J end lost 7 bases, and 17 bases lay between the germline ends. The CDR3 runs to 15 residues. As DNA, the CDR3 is TGCGCCAGCAGCGGGGGGGCAGACCTGCCTGAAAAACTGTTTTTT. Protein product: CASSGGADLPEKLFF.

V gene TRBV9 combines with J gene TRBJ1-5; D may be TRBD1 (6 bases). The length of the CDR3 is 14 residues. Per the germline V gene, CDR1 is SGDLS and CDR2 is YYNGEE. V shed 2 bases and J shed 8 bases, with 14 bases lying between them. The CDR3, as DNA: TGTGCCAGCAGCGTTACAGGGAAGTCCGAGCCCCAGCATTTT. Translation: CASSVTGKSEPQHF. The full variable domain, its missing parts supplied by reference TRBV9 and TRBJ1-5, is DSGVTQTPKHLITATGQRVTLRCSPRSGDLSVYWYQQSLDQGLQFLIQYYNGEERAKGNILERFSAQQFPDLHSELNLSSLELGDSALYFCASSVTGKSEPQHFGDGTRLSIL.

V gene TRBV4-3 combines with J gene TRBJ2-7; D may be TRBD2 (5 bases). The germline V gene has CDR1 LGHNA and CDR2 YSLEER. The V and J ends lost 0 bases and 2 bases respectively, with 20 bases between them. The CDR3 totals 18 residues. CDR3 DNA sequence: TGCGCCAGCAGCCAAGAGGTAGTGGCTAGCACTAGTCCCTACGAGCAGTACTTC. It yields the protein CASSQEVVASTSPYEQYF.

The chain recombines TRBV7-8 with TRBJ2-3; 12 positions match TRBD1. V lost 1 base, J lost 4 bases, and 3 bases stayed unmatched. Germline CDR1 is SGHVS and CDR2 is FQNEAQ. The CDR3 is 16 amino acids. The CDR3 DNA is TGTGCCAGCAGCTTAGTGGGGACAGGGGGCCCAGATACGCAGTATTTT. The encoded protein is CASSLVGTGGPDTQYF.

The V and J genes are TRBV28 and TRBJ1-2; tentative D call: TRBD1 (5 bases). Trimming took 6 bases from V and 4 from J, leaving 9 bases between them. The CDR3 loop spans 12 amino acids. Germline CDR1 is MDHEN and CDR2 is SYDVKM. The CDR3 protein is CASSLGPYGYTF. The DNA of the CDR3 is TGTGCCAGCAGCCTGGGGCCCTATGGCTACACCTTC.

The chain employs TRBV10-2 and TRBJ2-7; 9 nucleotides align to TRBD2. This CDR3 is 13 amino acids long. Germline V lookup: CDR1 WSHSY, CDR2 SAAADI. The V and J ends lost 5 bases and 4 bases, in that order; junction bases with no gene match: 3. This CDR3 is CASSLTSGYEQYF. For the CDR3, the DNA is TGCGCCAGCAGTTTAACTAGCGGGTACGAGCAGTACTTC.

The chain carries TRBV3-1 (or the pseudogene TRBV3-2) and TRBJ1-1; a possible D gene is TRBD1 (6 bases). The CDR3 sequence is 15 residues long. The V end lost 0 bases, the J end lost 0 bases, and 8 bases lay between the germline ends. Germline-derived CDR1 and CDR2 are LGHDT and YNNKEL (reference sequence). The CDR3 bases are TGTGCCAGCAGCCAAGAGCCAGGGGTGAACACTGAAGCTTTCTTT. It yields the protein CASSQEPGVNTEAFF.

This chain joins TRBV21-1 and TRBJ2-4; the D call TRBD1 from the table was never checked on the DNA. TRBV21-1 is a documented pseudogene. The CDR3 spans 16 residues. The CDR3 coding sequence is TGTGCCAGCAGCGAAAGACAGGGCCCTATCAAAAACATTCAGTACTTC. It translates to CASSERQGPIKNIQYF.

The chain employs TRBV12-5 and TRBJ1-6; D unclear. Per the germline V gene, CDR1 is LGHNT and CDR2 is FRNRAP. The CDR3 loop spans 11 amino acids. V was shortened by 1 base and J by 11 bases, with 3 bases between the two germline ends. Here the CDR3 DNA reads TGTGCTAGTGGTTTGGCCGCACCCCTCCACTTT. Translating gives CASGLAAPLHF. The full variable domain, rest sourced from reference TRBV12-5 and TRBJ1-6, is DARVTQTPRHKVTEMGQEVTMRCQPILGHNTVFWYRQTMMQGLELLAYFRNRAPLDDSGMPKDRFSAEMPDATLATLKIQPSEPRDSAVYFCASGLAAPLHFGNGTRLTVT.

For the CDR3, the DNA is TGTGCCAGCAGCTTGGGGGCGGGAGGGGATACGCAGTATTTT. It codes for CASSLGAGGDTQYF. This chain joins TRBV5-4 and TRBJ2-3; 9 nucleotides line up with TRBD2. The trim removed 0 bases at V and 6 bases at J, leaving 2 bases unmatched. CDR1 SGHNT and CDR2 YYREEE come from the germline V gene (reference sequence). CDR3 length: 14 residues. Filled out from reference TRBV5-4 and TRBJ2-3, the complete variable domain reads ETGVTQSPTHLIKTRGQQVTLRCSSQSGHNTVSWYQQALGQGPQFIFQYYREEENGRGNFPPRFSGLQFPNYSSELNVNALELDDSALYLCASSLGAGGDTQYFGPGTRLTVL.

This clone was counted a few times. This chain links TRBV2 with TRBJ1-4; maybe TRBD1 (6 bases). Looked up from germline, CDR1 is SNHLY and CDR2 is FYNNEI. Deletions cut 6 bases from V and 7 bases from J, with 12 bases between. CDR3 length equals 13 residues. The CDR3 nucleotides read TGTGCCAGCAGGGTACAGGGTGGTGAAAAACTGTTTTTT. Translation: CASRVQGGEKLFF.

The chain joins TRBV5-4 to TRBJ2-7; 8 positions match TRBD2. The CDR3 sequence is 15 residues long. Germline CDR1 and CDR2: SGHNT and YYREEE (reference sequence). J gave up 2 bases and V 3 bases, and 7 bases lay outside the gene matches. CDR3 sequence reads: CASSSVSGTPYEQYF. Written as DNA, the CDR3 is TGTGCCAGCAGCTCTGTTAGCGGGACCCCCTACGAGCAGTACTTC.

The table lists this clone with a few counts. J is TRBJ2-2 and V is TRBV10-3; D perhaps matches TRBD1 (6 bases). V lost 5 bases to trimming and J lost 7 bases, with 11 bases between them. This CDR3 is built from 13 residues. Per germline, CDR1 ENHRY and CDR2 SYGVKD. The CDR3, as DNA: TGTGCCATCAGTAAAGGGGGACACGGGGAGCTGTTTTTT. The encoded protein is CAISKGGHGELFF.

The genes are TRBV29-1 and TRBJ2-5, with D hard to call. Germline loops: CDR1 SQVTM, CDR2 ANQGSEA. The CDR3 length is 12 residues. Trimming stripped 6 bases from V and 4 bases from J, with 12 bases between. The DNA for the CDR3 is TGCAGCGTCTCCCGAGCCACAGAGACCCAGTACTTC. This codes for CSVSRATETQYF.

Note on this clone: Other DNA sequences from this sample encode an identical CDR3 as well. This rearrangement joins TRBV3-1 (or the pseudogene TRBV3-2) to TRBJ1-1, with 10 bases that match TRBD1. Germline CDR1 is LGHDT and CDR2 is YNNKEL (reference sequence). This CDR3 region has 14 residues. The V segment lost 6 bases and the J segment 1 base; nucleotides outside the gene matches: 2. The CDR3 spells CASSRQGANTEAFF. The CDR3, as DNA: TGTGCCAGCAGTAGACAGGGGGCGAACACTGAAGCTTTCTTT.

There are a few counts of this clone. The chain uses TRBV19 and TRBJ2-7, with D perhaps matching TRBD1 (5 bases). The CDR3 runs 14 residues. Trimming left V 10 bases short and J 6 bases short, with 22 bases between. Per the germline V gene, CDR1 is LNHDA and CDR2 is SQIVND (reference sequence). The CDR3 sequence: CATGAPSAPGEQYF. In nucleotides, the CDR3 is TGTGCCACTGGGGCACCCTCCGCCCCGGGCGAGCAGTACTTC.

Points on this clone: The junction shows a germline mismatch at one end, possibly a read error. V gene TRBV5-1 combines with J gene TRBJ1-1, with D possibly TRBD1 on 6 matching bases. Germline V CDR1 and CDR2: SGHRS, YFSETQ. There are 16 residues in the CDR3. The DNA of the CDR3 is TGCGCCGGCAGCTCCGCAACAGGGAGGGCGAACACTGAAGCTTTCTTT. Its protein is CAGSSATGRANTEAFF.